This passage covers 16 T cell receptor beta chains from one sample sequenced in a study of long-term antiretroviral therapy in people with HIV. Researchers report immunoSEQ v3.0 was run at survey level. Produced via immunoSEQ multiplex PCR; TCRdb's table is partial and in-frame only. The sample holds tens of thousands of clones, more than 90% seen once. The sequenced sample was unsorted PBMCs, obtained roughly 6 years after starting antiretroviral therapy. These receptors were obtained from a man aged 25-45 years with HIV.

The chain combines TRBV4-2 with TRBJ1-1, with unresolved D. CDR1 is LGHNA, CDR2 YNFKEQ, per germline. Trimming removed 1 base from V and 3 bases from J, with 21 bases in between. The CDR3 runs to 18 residues. The CDR3: CASSQGTVGRPQDTEAFF. CDR3 nucleotide sequence: TGTGCCAGCAGCCAAGGGACGGTTGGCAGGCCCCAGGACACTGAAGCTTTCTTT.

J is TRBJ1-3 and V is TRBV4-1, with D possibly matching TRBD1 (6 bases). Germline CDR1 and CDR2: MGHRA and YSYEKL. This CDR3 contains 14 residues. The ends were cut back, 1 base at V and 5 bases at J, with 9 bases in the middle. The CDR3 DNA is TGCGCCAGCAGCCAAGGGGGGCAGAGAAACACCATATATTTT. The encoded protein is CASSQGGQRNTIYF.

The CDR3 nucleotides read TGTGCCAGCAGCTTGCTCAGGGGACCTTCTAACACTGAAGCTTTCTTT. Protein product: CASSLLRGPSNTEAFF. The gene calls are TRBV5-6 and TRBJ1-1, with D possibly matching TRBD1 (6 bases). The CDR3 is made up of 16 amino acids. From germline, CDR1 is SGHDT and CDR2 YYEEEE. V was clipped by 1 base and J by 2 bases, with 15 bases between them.

This chain joins TRBV5-1 and TRBJ1-5; TRBD1 might be the D (5 bases). Trimming pared 0 bases from V and 1 base from J, leaving 11 bases between. The CDR3 has 16 amino acids. Germline V lookup: CDR1 SGHRS, CDR2 YFSETQ. This CDR3 is CASSLAGTFSNQPQHF. The CDR3 DNA reads as TGCGCCAGCAGCTTGGCCGGGACGTTCAGCAATCAGCCCCAGCATTTT.

The J gene is TRBJ2-7, the V gene TRBV4-1; 7 bases map to TRBD1. This CDR3 contains 15 residues. V was pared by 3 bases and J by 3 bases, with 8 bases of the junction left unmatched. Germline V gene data show CDR1 as MGHRA and CDR2 as YSYEKL. CDR3 nucleotides: TGCGCCAGCAGCCATCAGACAGGGATTCTCTACGAGCAGTACTTC. It is translated as CASSHQTGILYEQYF.

The V call is TRBV19, the J call TRBJ2-7, with D possibly matching TRBD2 (5 bases). CDR1 is LNHDA and CDR2 is SQIVND in the germline V gene (reference sequence). This CDR3 comprises 15 residues. V was trimmed by 4 bases and J by 5 bases, leaving 18 bases between them. The CDR3 region is CASSNKRTAGHEQYF. CDR3 DNA sequence: TGTGCCAGTAGTAACAAGAGGACGGCGGGTCACGAGCAGTACTTC.

This rearrangement joins TRBV7-2 to TRBJ2-5; TRBD2 is a possible D gene (6 bases). The CDR3 contains 15 residues. Germline V CDR1 and CDR2: SGHTA, FQGNSA. Trimming pared 2 bases from V and 1 base from J, leaving 11 bases between. This CDR3 reads CASSLSGASQETQYF. CDR3 sequence (DNA): TGTGCCAGCAGCTTATCGGGAGCCTCCCAAGAGACCCAGTACTTC.

V and J are TRBV19 and TRBJ2-3, with a tentative D call TRBD1 (5 bases). The CDR3 covers 13 residues. Germline assignment: CDR1 LNHDA and CDR2 SQIVND (reference sequence). The V end was cut by 1 base, the J end by 3 bases, with 5 bases between. The CDR3 DNA reads as TGTGCCAGTAGTATAGGACAGACAGATACGCAGTATTTT. Its protein is CASSIGQTDTQYF. Variable domain in full (rest from reference TRBV19 and TRBJ2-3): DGGITQSPKYLFRKEGQNVTLSCEQNLNHDAMYWYRQDPGQGLRLIYYSQIVNDFQKGDIAEGYSVSREKKESFPLTVTSAQKNPTAFYLCASSIGQTDTQYFGPGTRLTVL.

The sample holds one count of this clone. J is TRBJ1-1 and V is TRBV11-2; 9 bases match TRBD1. Germline trimming cut 0 bases from V and 5 bases from J; bases unmatched to any gene: 4. This CDR3 has 15 amino acids. Per the germline V gene, CDR1 is SGHAT and CDR2 is FQNNGV. CDR3 region: CASSLDTGGWTEAFF. For the CDR3, the DNA is TGTGCCAGCAGCTTAGACACAGGGGGCTGGACTGAAGCTTTCTTT.

The gene calls are TRBV5-6 and TRBJ2-7, with 8 bases that match TRBD2. Trimming removed 0 bases from V and 2 bases from J; junction bases left unmatched: 10. The germline V gene encodes CDR1 SGHDT and CDR2 YYEEEE. The CDR3 length is 17 residues. For the CDR3, the DNA is TGTGCCAGCAGCTTGGTGTGGGGTAGCGGGATAACCTACGAGCAGTACTTC. Protein: CASSLVWGSGITYEQYF.

The chain is built from TRBV4-2 and TRBJ2-7; possibly TRBD2 for D (6 bases). V was cut by 3 bases and J by 5 bases, with 26 bases left in between. The CDR3 is 18 residues long. Germline CDR1 reads LGHNA; CDR2 reads YNFKEQ. The CDR3 here is CASSHRGSSATDSDEQYF. The CDR3 DNA is TGTGCCAGCAGCCACCGAGGGTCTAGCGCCACAGATAGCGACGAGCAGTACTTC.

This sequence joins TRBV30 and TRBJ1-2; D is ambiguous. The CDR3 covers 13 residues. The germline gives CDR1 GTSNPN, CDR2 SVGIG (reference sequence). With 4 bases removed from V and 4 bases from J, the gap between germline ends came to 13 bases. CDR3 sequence (DNA): TGTGCCTGGACCCAAGATACCCTCTATGGCTACACCTTC. Protein product: CAWTQDTLYGYTF.

The genes are TRBV2 and TRBJ1-2; 9 bases map to TRBD1. The CDR3 runs to 16 residues. Germline lookup yields CDR1 SNHLY and CDR2 FYNNEI. V lost 2 bases, J lost 3 bases, and 7 bases stayed unmatched. In nucleotides, the CDR3 is TGTGCCAGCAGTGAACTGACAGGGGGGGGGTACTATGGCTACACCTTC. The encoded protein is CASSELTGGGYYGYTF.

This clone has a single count. CDR3 sequence: CASSGLGGNTGELFF. The DNA for the CDR3 is TGTGCCAGCAGCGGGTTGGGCGGAAACACCGGGGAGCTGTTTTTT. The gene calls are TRBV9 and TRBJ2-2; D is undetermined. This CDR3 spans 15 amino acids. Germline V gives CDR1 SGDLS, CDR2 YYNGEE. V lost 3 bases, J lost 2 bases, and 11 bases lay in between. The whole variable domain, filled in from reference TRBV9 and TRBJ2-2, reads DSGVTQTPKHLITATGQRVTLRCSPRSGDLSVYWYQQSLDQGLQFLIQYYNGEERAKGNILERFSAQQFPDLHSELNLSSLELGDSALYFCASSGLGGNTGELFFGEGSRLTVL.

The chain recombines TRBV5-1 with TRBJ1-1, with 9 bases that match TRBD1. Germline lookup yields CDR1 SGHRS and CDR2 YFSETQ. The CDR3 consists of 13 residues. V lost 4 bases, J lost 4 bases, and 2 bases stayed unmatched. The CDR3 DNA is TGCGCCAGCAGCGTGACAGGGGGCACTGAAGCTTTCTTT. Protein: CASSVTGGTEAFF.

The rearrangement links TRBV2 to TRBJ1-3; D possibly corresponds to TRBD1 (6 bases). This CDR3 contains 12 residues. V dropped 9 bases and J dropped 4 bases, with 10 bases sitting between them. Per the germline V gene, CDR1 is SNHLY and CDR2 is FYNNEI. CDR3 region: CASAGEGNTIYF. The CDR3 region has the DNA TGTGCCAGTGCAGGGGAAGGAAACACCATATATTTT.